This TCR beta chain originates from a study of T cells in Graves' hyperthyroidism and ophthalmopathy (dated by TCRdb to the late 2010s). General notes on the study: Peripheral blood samples were taken at initial diagnosis, before any treatment was given. TCR V-J signatures able to tell the groups apart were searched for in a discovery cohort of about a hundred patients, of whom approximately 40 had Graves' ophthalmopathy and roughly 59 had stable Graves' hyperthyroidism. The paper reports TCR Vbeta CDR3 sequencing of some 140 peripheral blood samples: under 45 ophthalmopathy, approximately 74 hyperthyroidism and roughly 17 progressor patients. Once sampling was done, hyperthyroidism patients were given methimazole at a starting dose of 30 mg daily, whereas ophthalmopathy patients were given high-dose intravenous methylprednisolone. An independent validation cohort of fewer than 20 hyperthyroidism patients and about 15 patients who later progressed to ophthalmopathy tested prospective prediction of ophthalmopathy. The study also compared thyroid tissue and blood T-cell repertoires from a handful of Graves' hyperthyroidism patients. The 80 to 100 discovery patients were randomly divided into training and test sets at a 7:3 ratio. Findings and caveats that apply to the study as a whole: No statistical method was used to fix the sample size in advance, and group allocation was not hidden from the investigators. In validation, the model predicted progression to ophthalmopathy with approximately 71% sensitivity and approximately 72% specificity, a median of approximately 6.5 months before onset. Ophthalmopathy was separated from stable hyperthyroidism by a 13 V-J signature model, with about 88% sensitivity and just over 81% specificity obtained in cross-validation and 80%/75% obtained in testing. Most expanded thyroid clonotypes (frequency above 0.001) were also detected in blood, suggesting blood repertoires may reflect thyroid immune responses.

Stable Graves' hyperthyroidism was defined as the absence of progression to ophthalmopathy over 18 months of follow-up. The hyperthyroidism patients were between 18 and 65 years old and newly diagnosed, with a disease duration of less than 2 months. The study excluded patients with uncontrolled infections, other autoimmune diseases, pregnancy or lactation. Clinical symptoms, serum thyroxine and TRAb, thyroid ultrasound, and orbital computed tomography formed the basis for the diagnoses. PBMCs were isolated from roughly 10 ml of fresh peripheral blood by Ficoll-Paque density gradient centrifugation. Trizol reagent was used to extract total RNA, and RNA quality was then checked on an Agilent 2100 Bioanalyzer. The TCR beta CDR3 regions were amplified from RNA transcripts. The first round of RT-PCR for the TCR CDR3 was performed with the HTBI primer set and the Qiagen OneStep RT-PCR kit. Libraries were constructed in a second round of multiplex PCR, after which size selection and purification were carried out. Sequencing of the libraries was done on an Illumina HiSeq2000 using paired-end 100 bp reads. The original pipeline was this. SOAPnuke was used to process the raw data, removing reads that contained adapters or uncalled bases, had a mean Phred below 15, or lacked an exact match to the constant primer or identifier. High-quality paired reads were merged with COPE v1.2.5, and unique nucleotide sequences were defined as clonotypes. MiTCR v1.1 was used to align clonotypes to the IMGT TRBV, TRBD and TRBJ reference segments. The analysis included only V-J combinations with a frequency above 0.0001, which together covered more than 98% of the repertoires. A TCS score was defined as the ratio of F50 (clonal expansion) to E x V (chaos), with BLOSUM62-based TCRdist applied between CDR3 peptides within each V-J. Welch's t-statistics and random forest reduced around 520 V-J features to 10 to 15, which were used in a naive Bayes classifier (R e1071). TCRdb trimmed public reads at Q25 via fastp, called clones via MiXCR and kept in-frame beta chains. Rows are combined by CDR3 protein, so each entry shows the most common genes and DNA. Here the V and J calls rest on TCRdb's processing, not on the authors' analysis. For this sample there are 300,000 or so distinct CDR3 sequences; 15% to 20% appear just once. Jointly, the top ten make up around a third of the sample.

For this chain, trimming is 10 bases at the V end and 7 bases at the J end, and the number of junction bases without a gene match is 13. CDR1 and CDR2, per the germline V gene (reference sequence), are MNHEY and SMNVEV. Taken from cysteine to phenylalanine, the CDR3 has 14 residues. The DNA shown is the 42-base CDR3, in frame from base 1. This clonotype turned up a few times. Its antigen remains undetermined. Base-call qualities are not available, and no considerably larger clone is one nucleotide away. Recombination connected TRBV27 to TRBJ1-1, and 9 junctional nucleotides match TRBD1. The specimen sequenced was blood. The sequence was collected from a young man with Graves' hyperthyroidism. The sequenced DNA is TGTGCCACTCGCACCGGGACAGGGTATAATGAAGCTTTCTTT. Its translation reads: CATRTGTGYNEAFF.